This T cell receptor (beta chain) comes out of a study of T cell responses to AZD1222 COVID-19 vaccine. About the study: Pooled together were second doses at about 4 or about 12 weeks.

Concerning this clone: Its antigen is not known.

Libraries were prepared by immunoSEQ multiplex PCR; TCRdb keeps only in-frame clonotypes and omits some of them. The table shows around 180,000 clones, with about 90% occurring only once. Study observations and caveats: Regions 160-218 and 743-854 held dominance among vaccine-associated CD4 TCRs, which spanned spike. Among AZD1222 vaccinees, only six or seven were seropositive at baseline. Nearly half of unique spike-specific TCRs reportedly avoided B.1.351 and B.1.1.7 mutated regions.

Per germline, CDR1 MDHEN and CDR2 SYDVKM. V lost 4 bases, J lost 4 bases, and 5 bases lay in between. This CDR3 region has 11 residues. The chain has TRBV28 and TRBJ2-7, with D unclear. The clonotype comes from an adult in good health. This specimen was peripheral blood, taken on day 0 of AZD1222 vaccination. In DNA form, the CDR3 reads TGTGCCAGCAGTTCCGGGTACGAGCAGTACTTC. It specifies CASSSGYEQYF.